This is a list of T cell receptor beta chains from one sample in a study of spatial heterogeneity in lung cancer. From the 5' RACE reads, TCRdb called clonotypes with MiXCR, one entry per CDR3 protein. The sample includes some 9,900 distinct CDR3 sequences, roughly 8% seen only once; the top ten take about 18%. The source was lung tumor tissue, collected at surgery. These receptors were obtained from a male donor with early-stage non-small cell lung cancer. The CDR3 runs from the conserved cysteine through the conserved F or W.

13,TRBJ1-1,TRBV7-6,CASSPGVGTEAFF
15,TRBJ1-2,TRBV29-1,CSVTSERTGSYGYTF
13,TRBJ2-5,TRBV30,CAWSVGHQETQYF
13,TRBJ1-1,TRBV19,CASSTLNRVGAFF
17,TRBJ2-2,TRBV5-4,CASSRGTSGSGTGELFF
15,TRBJ2-7,TRBV11-2,CASTTTPDRAYEQYF
16,TRBJ2-3,TRBV7-2,CASSLGLAGGADTQYF
14,TRBJ2-1,TRBV7-9,CASSPSRGRNEQFF
14,TRBJ2-3,TRBV20-1,CSASQQGEMDTQYF
14,TRBJ1-5,TRBV12-3/TRBV12-4,CASTLQGGNQPQHF
13,TRBJ2-2,TRBV20-1,CSARDPGAGELFF
13,TRBJ1-5,TRBV3-1,CASSQMPSQPQHF
14,TRBJ2-3,TRBV7-3,CASSSGQGADTQYF
15,TRBJ2-3,TRBV5-4,CASSPGQGRVDTQYF
15,TRBJ1-2,TRBV7-8,CASSSTGSRDYGYTF
13,TRBJ2-7,TRBV29-1,CSVAAGTSYEQYF
16,TRBJ2-3,TRBV7-2,CASSLTSGGVEDTQYF
16,TRBJ2-7,TRBV3-1,CASSQVHLTEPYEQYF
15,TRBJ2-1,TRBV6-1,CASSDVAGGYNEQFF
14,TRBJ2-3,TRBV12-3/TRBV12-4,CASSLEGSTDTQYF
16,TRBJ2-2,TRBV6-5,CASSYSTGHNTGELFF
12,TRBJ2-3,TRBV30,CAWSPARGTQYF
15,TRBJ2-1,TRBV28,CASSSPGQGVTEQFF
17,TRBJ2-3,TRBV9,CASSVGWGSGETDTQYF
16,TRBJ2-3,TRBV20-1,CSATPKRAGVTDTQYF
15,TRBJ2-1,TRBV6-1,CASSEWWDSYNEQFF
10,TRBJ2-7,TRBV28,CASSEYEQYF
15,TRBJ2-7,TRBV6-5,CASSPTYSGRREQYF
12,TRBJ1-4,TRBV20-1,CSASPPGNKLFF
15,TRBJ2-3,TRBV27,CASSLDGRAPDTQYF
18,TRBJ2-2,TRBV7-6,CASSLEVGETTNTGELFF
12,TRBJ2-7,TRBV24-1,CATSDADYEQYF
15,TRBJ1-6,TRBV20-1,CSARTASSYNSPLHF
14,TRBJ2-7,TRBV7-2,CASSLRLAVDEQYF
14,TRBJ1-4,TRBV9,CASSPREREEKLFF
17,TRBJ2-1,TRBV7-3,CASSLTSGGLGANEQFF
14,TRBJ2-7,TRBV12-3/TRBV12-4,CASSLQGAKQEQYF
16,TRBJ2-1,TRBV28,CASSIVRGLAGGGQLF
15,TRBJ2-5,TRBV21-1,CASSKAGTSLETQYF
14,TRBJ2-1,TRBV20-1,CSAITQGSYNEQFF
12,TRBJ2-7,TRBV29-1,CSVAGEVGEQYF
13,TRBJ1-6,TRBV12-5,CASGWDSNSPLHF
16,TRBJ2-2,TRBV6-2/TRBV6-3,CASSYGMGLYTGELFF
17,TRBJ2-1,TRBV3-1,CASSPGLAGLAGNEQFF
13,TRBJ2-7,TRBV27,CASSTPFSYEQYF
15,TRBJ1-3,TRBV7-8,CASSLETYPGNTIYF
17,TRBJ1-6,TRBV12-3/TRBV12-4,CASTLGTGSSYNSPLHF
16,TRBJ2-3,TRBV20-1,CSPRTSGGFGTDTQYF
14,TRBJ1-1,TRBV20-1,CSAMGPDRNTEAFF
15,TRBJ2-5,TRBV28,CASSPGRGLQETQYF